A single sample gave rise to the 2 T cell receptor beta chains below, sequenced in a study of OX40 agonist ivuxolimab in advanced cancers. Sequenced by immunoSEQ multiplex PCR; TCRdb stores in-frame clones only, minus some. The sample has roughly 80,000 clones, approximately 94% seen once. Specimen: CD4+ or CD8+ T cells sorted from blood, collected in a trial of the OX40 agonist ivuxolimab. These receptors were obtained from an adult with an advanced solid tumor such as melanoma, head and neck, liver or kidney cancer.

The rearrangement links TRBV10-1 to TRBJ2-7; 11 bases are shared with TRBD2. CDR3 length: 16 amino acids. The germline V gene encodes CDR1 WNHNN and CDR2 SYGVQD (reference sequence). With V trimmed by 9 bases and J by 3 bases, 13 bases remained unmatched. The CDR3 sequence is CASTSGRALPIYEQYF. CDR3 nucleotide sequence: TGCGCCAGTACTAGCGGGAGAGCCCTCCCAATCTACGAGCAGTACTTC.

This rearrangement joins TRBV21-1 to TRBJ1-2. TRBV21-1 is given as a pseudogene. The CDR3 is 19 amino acids. The chain's CDR3 is CASSKWPILGVYSNYGYTF. In nucleotides, the CDR3 is TGTGCCAGCAGCAAATGGCCGATCCTCGGGGTTTATTCTAACTATGGCTACACCTTC.